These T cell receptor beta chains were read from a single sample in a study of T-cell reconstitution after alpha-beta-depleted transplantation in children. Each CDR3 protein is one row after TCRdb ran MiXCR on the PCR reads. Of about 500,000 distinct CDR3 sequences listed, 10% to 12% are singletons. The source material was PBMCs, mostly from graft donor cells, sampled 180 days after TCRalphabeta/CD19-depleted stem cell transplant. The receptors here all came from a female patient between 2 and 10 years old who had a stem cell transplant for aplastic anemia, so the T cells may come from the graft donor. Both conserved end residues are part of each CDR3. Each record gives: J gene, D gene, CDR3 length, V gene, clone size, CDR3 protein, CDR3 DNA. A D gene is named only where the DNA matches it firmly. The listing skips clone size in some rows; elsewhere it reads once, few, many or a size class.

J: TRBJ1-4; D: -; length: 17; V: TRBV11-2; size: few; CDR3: CASSLERTYAGNEKLFF; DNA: TGTGCCAGCAGCTTAGAGAGGACATACGCTGGTAATGAAAAACTGTTTTTT
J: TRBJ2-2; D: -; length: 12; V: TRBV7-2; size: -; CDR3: CASSEGTGELFF; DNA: TGTGCCAGCAGCGAAGGAACCGGGGAGCTGTTTTTT
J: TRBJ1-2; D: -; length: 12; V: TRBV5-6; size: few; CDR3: CASRPDSEGYTF; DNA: TGTGCCAGCAGACCGGACAGTGAAGGCTACACCTTC
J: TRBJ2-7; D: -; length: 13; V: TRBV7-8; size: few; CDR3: CASSTVLGNEQYF; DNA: TGTGCCAGCAGCACCGTCTTGGGGAACGAGCAGTACTTC
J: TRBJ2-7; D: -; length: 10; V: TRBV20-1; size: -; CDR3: CSALQYEQYF; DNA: TGCAGTGCTCTTCAATACGAGCAGTACTTC
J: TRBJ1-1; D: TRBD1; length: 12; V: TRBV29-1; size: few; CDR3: CSVEEQGTEAFF; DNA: TGCAGCGTTGAAGAACAGGGGACAGAAGCTTTCTTT
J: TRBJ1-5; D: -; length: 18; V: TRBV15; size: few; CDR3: CATSRDRRGGERGQPQHF; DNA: TGTGCCACCAGCAGAGATAGGAGGGGAGGGGAGCGGGGTCAGCCCCAGCATTTT
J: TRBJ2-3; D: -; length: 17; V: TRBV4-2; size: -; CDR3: CASSQAAGTSASDTQYF; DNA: TGTGCCAGCAGCCAAGCCGCCGGGACCAGCGCCTCCGATACGCAGTATTTT
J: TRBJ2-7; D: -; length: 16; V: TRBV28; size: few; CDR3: CASSLTGQGLAYEQYF; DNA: TGTGCCAGCAGTTTAACGGGGCAGGGACTTGCCTACGAGCAGTACTTC
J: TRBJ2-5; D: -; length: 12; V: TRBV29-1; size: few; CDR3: CSVEGKVASQYF; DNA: TGCAGCGTTGAAGGAAAGGTGGCGAGCCAGTACTTC
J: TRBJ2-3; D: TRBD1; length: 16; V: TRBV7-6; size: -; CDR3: CASSLAGTVSTDTQYF; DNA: TGTGCCAGCAGCTTAGCCGGGACAGTTAGCACAGATACGCAGTATTTT
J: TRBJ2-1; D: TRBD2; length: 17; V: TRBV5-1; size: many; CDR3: CASSFGRAGGPDNEQFF; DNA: TGCGCCAGCAGCTTCGGCCGCGCGGGAGGGCCCGACAATGAGCAGTTCTTC
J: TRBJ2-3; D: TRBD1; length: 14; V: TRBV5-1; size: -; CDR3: CASTRDRGGDTQYF; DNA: TGCGCCAGCACCAGGGACAGGGGGGGAGATACGCAGTATTTT
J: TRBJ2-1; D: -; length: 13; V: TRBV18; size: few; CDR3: CASSPPRNNEQFF; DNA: TGTGCCAGCTCACCACCGAGGAACAATGAGCAGTTCTTC
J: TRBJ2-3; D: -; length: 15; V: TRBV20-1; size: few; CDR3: CSARSRGRGTDTQYF; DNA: TGCAGTGCTAGATCCAGGGGGCGGGGGACAGATACGCAGTATTTT
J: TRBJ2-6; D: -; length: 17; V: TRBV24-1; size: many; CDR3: CATSDPGVYSGANVLTF; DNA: TGTGCCACCAGTGACCCGGGGGTTTACTCTGGGGCCAACGTCCTGACTTTC
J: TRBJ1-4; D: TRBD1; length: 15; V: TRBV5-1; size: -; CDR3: CASSLGTGVVEKLFF; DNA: TGCGCCAGCAGCTTGGGGACAGGGGTTGTCGAAAAACTGTTTTTT
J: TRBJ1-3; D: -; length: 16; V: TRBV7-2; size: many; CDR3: CASSSDSFLSGNTIYF; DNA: TGTGCCAGCAGCTCGGACAGCTTCCTCTCTGGAAACACCATATATTTT
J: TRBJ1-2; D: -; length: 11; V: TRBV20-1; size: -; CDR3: CSARNLYGYTF; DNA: TGCAGTGCTAGAAATTTATATGGCTACACCTTC
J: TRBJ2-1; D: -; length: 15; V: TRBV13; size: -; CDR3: CASSLPAPWDNEQFF; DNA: TGTGCCAGCAGCCTCCCGGCTCCTTGGGACAATGAGCAGTTCTTC
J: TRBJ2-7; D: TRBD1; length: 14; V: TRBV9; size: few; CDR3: CASSVRTGNWEQYF; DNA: TGTGCCAGCAGCGTTCGGACAGGGAATTGGGAGCAGTACTTC
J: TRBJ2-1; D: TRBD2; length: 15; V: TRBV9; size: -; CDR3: CASSVVAGSYNEQFF; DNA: TGTGCCAGCAGCGTTGTAGCGGGAAGCTACAATGAGCAGTTCTTC
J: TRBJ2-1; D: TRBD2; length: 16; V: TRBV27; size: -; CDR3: CASSTHSGRAGNEQFF; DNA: TGTGCCAGCAGTACCCATAGCGGGAGGGCCGGCAATGAGCAGTTCTTC
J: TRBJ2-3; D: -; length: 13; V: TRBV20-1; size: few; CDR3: CSARSGLTDTQYF; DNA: TGCAGTGCTCGTTCGGGTCTCACAGATACGCAGTATTTT
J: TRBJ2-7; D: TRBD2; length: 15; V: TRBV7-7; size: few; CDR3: CASSPLAGGPGEQYF; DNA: TGTGCTAGCAGCCCACTAGCGGGAGGGCCGGGGGAGCAGTACTTC
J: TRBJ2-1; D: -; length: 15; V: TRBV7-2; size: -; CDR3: CASSLGPAGDNEQFF; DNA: TGTGCCAGCAGCTTAGGCCCAGCGGGTGACAATGAGCAGTTCTTC
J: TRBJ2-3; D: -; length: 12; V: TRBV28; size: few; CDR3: CASRVGQGTQYF; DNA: TGTGCCAGCAGAGTCGGCCAGGGTACGCAGTATTTT
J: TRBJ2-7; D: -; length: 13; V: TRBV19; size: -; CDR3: CATTISGSYEQYF; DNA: TGTGCCACCACCATTTCAGGGTCCTACGAGCAGTACTTC
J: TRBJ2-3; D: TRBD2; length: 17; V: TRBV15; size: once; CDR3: CATSRSGLAGATDTQYF; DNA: TGTGCCACCAGCAGATCCGGACTAGCGGGGGCCACAGATACGCAGTATTTT
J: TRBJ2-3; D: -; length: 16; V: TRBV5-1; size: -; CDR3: CASSPPDLQGTDTQYF; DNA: TGCGCCAGCAGCCCGCCAGACCTACAGGGCACAGATACGCAGTATTTT
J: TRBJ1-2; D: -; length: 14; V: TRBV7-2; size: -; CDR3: CASSYSGRRYGYTF; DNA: TGTGCCAGCAGCTACTCTGGACGGAGATATGGCTACACCTTC
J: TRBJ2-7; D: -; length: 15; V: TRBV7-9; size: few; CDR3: CASSGGQTPSREQYF; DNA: TGTGCCAGCAGCGGAGGACAGACACCTTCCCGCGAGCAGTACTTC
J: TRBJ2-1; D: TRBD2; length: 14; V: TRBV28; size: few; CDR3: CASSLSGGLRRQFF; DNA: TGTGCCAGCAGTTTAAGCGGGGGCCTCCGGAGGCAGTTCTTC
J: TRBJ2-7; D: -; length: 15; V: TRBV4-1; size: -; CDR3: CASSPAYGGAKEQYF; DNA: TGCGCCAGCAGCCCTGCCTACGGGGGAGCGAAGGAGCAGTACTTC
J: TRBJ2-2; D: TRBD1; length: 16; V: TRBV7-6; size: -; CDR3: CASSVKGTGGSGELFF; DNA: TGTGCCAGCAGCGTAAAAGGGACAGGGGGCTCCGGGGAGCTGTTTTTT
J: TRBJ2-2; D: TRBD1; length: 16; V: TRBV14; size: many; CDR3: CASSQDRDRGGGELFF; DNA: TGTGCCAGCAGCCAAGATCGGGACAGGGGAGGCGGGGAGCTGTTTTTT
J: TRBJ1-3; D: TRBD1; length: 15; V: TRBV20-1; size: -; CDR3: CSARGDSSSGNTIYF; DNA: TGCAGTGCTAGAGGGGACAGCTCCTCTGGAAACACCATATATTTT
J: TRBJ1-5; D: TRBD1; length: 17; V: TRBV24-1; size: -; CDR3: CATSVSGTGVSNQPQHF; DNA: TGTGCCACCAGTGTCTCCGGGACAGGCGTTAGCAATCAGCCCCAGCATTTT
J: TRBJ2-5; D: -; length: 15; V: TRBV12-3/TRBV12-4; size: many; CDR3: CASSLAGLGQETQYF; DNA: TGTGCCAGCAGTTTAGCGGGCTTAGGGCAAGAGACCCAGTACTTC
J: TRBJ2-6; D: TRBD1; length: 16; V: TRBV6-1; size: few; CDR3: CASRGQGYSGANVLTF; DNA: TGTGCCAGCAGGGGACAGGGCTATTCTGGGGCCAACGTCCTGACTTTC
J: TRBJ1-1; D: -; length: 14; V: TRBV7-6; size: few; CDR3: CASSSRDTDTEAFF; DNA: TGTGCCAGCAGCTCGAGAGACACGGACACTGAAGCTTTCTTT
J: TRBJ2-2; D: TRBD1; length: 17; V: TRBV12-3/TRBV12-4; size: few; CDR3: CASSLGPGTGIAGELFF; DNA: TGTGCCAGCAGTTTAGGCCCTGGGACAGGGATTGCCGGGGAGCTGTTTTTT
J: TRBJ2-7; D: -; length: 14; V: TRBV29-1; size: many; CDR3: CSVELDSLGDEQYF; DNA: TGCAGCGTTGAATTAGACAGCCTGGGTGACGAGCAGTACTTC
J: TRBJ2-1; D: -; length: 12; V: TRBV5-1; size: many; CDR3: CASSFPGFEQFF; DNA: TGCGCCAGCAGCTTTCCAGGGTTCGAGCAGTTCTTC
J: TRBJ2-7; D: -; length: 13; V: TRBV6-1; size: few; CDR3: CASSERPGDEQYF; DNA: TGTGCCAGCAGTGAACGACCGGGGGACGAGCAGTACTTC
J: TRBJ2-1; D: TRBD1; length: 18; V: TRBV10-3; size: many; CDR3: CAISESPGQGAMGNEQFF; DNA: TGTGCCATCAGTGAGTCCCCTGGACAGGGGGCGATGGGCAATGAGCAGTTCTTC
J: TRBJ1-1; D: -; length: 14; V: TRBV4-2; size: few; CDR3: CASSQDRESTEAFF; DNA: TGTGCCAGCAGCCAAGACAGGGAGAGCACTGAAGCTTTCTTT
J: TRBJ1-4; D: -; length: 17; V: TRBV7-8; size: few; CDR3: CASSYRVPWGGDEKLFF; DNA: TGTGCCAGCAGCTACCGAGTCCCGTGGGGGGGGGATGAAAAACTGTTTTTT
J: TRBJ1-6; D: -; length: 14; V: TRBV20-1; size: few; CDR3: CSVRRQGLNSPLHF; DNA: TGCAGTGTTAGGAGGCAGGGCCTTAATTCACCCCTCCACTTT
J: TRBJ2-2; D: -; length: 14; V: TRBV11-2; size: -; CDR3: CASTVWGVTGELFF; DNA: TGTGCCAGCACCGTTTGGGGAGTCACCGGGGAGCTGTTTTTT
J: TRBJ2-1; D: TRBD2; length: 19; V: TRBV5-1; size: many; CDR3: CASSPRLPISGSPYNEQFF; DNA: TGCGCCAGCAGCCCTCGTCTCCCAATCAGCGGGAGCCCCTACAATGAGCAGTTCTTC
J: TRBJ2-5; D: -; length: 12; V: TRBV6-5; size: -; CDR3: CASRSIQETQYF; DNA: TGTGCCAGCAGGTCTATTCAAGAGACCCAGTACTTC
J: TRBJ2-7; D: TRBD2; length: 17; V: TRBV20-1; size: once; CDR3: CCARGGTSGGSSYEQYF; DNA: TGCTGTGCTAGAGGCGGTACTAGCGGGGGAAGCTCCTACGAGCAGTACTTC
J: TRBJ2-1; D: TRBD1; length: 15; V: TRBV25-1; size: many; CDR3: CASSELDRAYNEQFF; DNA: TGTGCCAGCAGTGAGCTAGACAGGGCGTACAATGAGCAGTTCTTC
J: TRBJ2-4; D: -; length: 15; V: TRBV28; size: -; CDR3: CASSSPGEAKNIQYF; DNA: TGTGCCAGCAGTTCCCCGGGGGAGGCCAAAAACATTCAGTACTTC